This is a list of T cell receptor beta chains from one sample in a study of blood T cell repertoires in COVID-19. The assay was immunoSEQ multiplex PCR, and TCRdb's table has in-frame clones only and misses some. This table has around 240,000 clones, approximately 83% appearing once. The specimen sequenced was peripheral blood. The origin of the receptors is a woman aged 50 to 60 with acute or convalescent COVID-19. Both conserved end residues are part of each CDR3. Each record gives: clone size, J gene, V gene, D gene, CDR3 protein, CDR3 DNA. The D gene is left open where the match is weak. Some rows have no size entry. The others give once, few or many, or a class for an expanded clone.

clone_size: -
j_call: TRBJ2-7
v_call: TRBV19
d_call: TRBD2
cdr3_aa: CASTTSGGGHYEQYF
cdr3_nt: TGTGCCAGTACCACTTCGGGGGGAGGACACTACGAGCAGTACTTC

clone_size: -
j_call: TRBJ1-2
v_call: TRBV5-6
d_call: -
cdr3_aa: CASSLQGGLYGYTF
cdr3_nt: TGTGCCAGCAGCTTGCAGGGAGGTCTCTATGGCTACACCTTC

clone_size: few
j_call: TRBJ2-3
v_call: TRBV7-2
d_call: TRBD2
cdr3_aa: CASSFPSGLSTDTQYF
cdr3_nt: TGTGCCAGCAGCTTCCCTAGCGGCCTTTCCACAGATACGCAGTATTTT

clone_size: -
j_call: TRBJ2-7
v_call: TRBV7-8
d_call: -
cdr3_aa: CASSPRTDLEEQYF
cdr3_nt: TGTGCCAGCAGCCCGAGGACAGACCTTGAGGAGCAGTACTTC

clone_size: -
j_call: TRBJ2-7
v_call: TRBV28
d_call: TRBD2
cdr3_aa: CASSTPGGASGQYF
cdr3_nt: TGTGCCAGCAGTACGCCGGGAGGGGCAAGTGGGCAGTACTTC

clone_size: -
j_call: TRBJ2-4
v_call: TRBV6-5
d_call: TRBD1
cdr3_aa: CASSLVGTGVNIQYF
cdr3_nt: TGTGCCAGCAGTTTAGTAGGGACAGGGGTTAACATTCAGTACTTC

clone_size: -
j_call: TRBJ1-1
v_call: TRBV7-2
d_call: TRBD1
cdr3_aa: CASSLGRGTNTEAFF
cdr3_nt: TGTGCCAGCAGCTTAGGCAGGGGGACGAACACTGAAGCTTTCTTT

clone_size: -
j_call: TRBJ1-3
v_call: TRBV7-9
d_call: TRBD1
cdr3_aa: CASSLSSTGAGNTIYF
cdr3_nt: TGTGCCAGCAGCTTATCCAGTACAGGGGCTGGAAACACCATATATTTT

clone_size: -
j_call: TRBJ1-4
v_call: TRBV5-6
d_call: -
cdr3_aa: CASGPGQSREKLFF
cdr3_nt: TGTGCCAGCGGACCGGGACAATCCAGAGAAAAACTGTTTTTT

clone_size: -
j_call: TRBJ1-3
v_call: TRBV28
d_call: TRBD1
cdr3_aa: CASSSHSGTGSLGTIYF
cdr3_nt: TGTGCCAGCAGTTCCCACTCCGGGACAGGGTCTTTAGGCACCATATATTTT

clone_size: few
j_call: TRBJ1-1
v_call: TRBV4-3
d_call: TRBD1
cdr3_aa: CASSQLQGVSEAFF
cdr3_nt: TGCGCCAGCAGCCAATTACAGGGGGTGAGTGAAGCTTTCTTT

clone_size: few
j_call: TRBJ1-3
v_call: TRBV2
d_call: -
cdr3_aa: CASRPPGGSGNTIYF
cdr3_nt: TGTGCCAGCAGACCACCGGGGGGCTCTGGAAACACCATATATTTT

clone_size: once
j_call: TRBJ2-5
v_call: TRBV9
d_call: TRBD2
cdr3_aa: CASSFTSGNDGTQYF
cdr3_nt: TGTGCCAGCAGTTTTACAAGCGGGAATGATGGGACCCAGTACTTC

clone_size: -
j_call: TRBJ2-3
v_call: TRBV11-3
d_call: TRBD2
cdr3_aa: CASSSGLAGADTQYF
cdr3_nt: TGTGCCAGCAGCTCGGGACTAGCGGGGGCAGATACGCAGTATTTT

clone_size: -
j_call: TRBJ2-3
v_call: TRBV4-2
d_call: TRBD2
cdr3_aa: CASSQLTSGEITDTQYF
cdr3_nt: TGTGCCAGCAGCCAGCTTACTAGCGGGGAAATCACAGATACGCAGTATTTT

clone_size: -
j_call: TRBJ2-2
v_call: TRBV2
d_call: -
cdr3_aa: CASKAGHTGELFF
cdr3_nt: TGTGCCAGCAAAGCAGGGCACACCGGGGAGCTGTTTTTT

clone_size: -
j_call: TRBJ2-1
v_call: TRBV2
d_call: -
cdr3_aa: CASSALSGCCATKKAIAGHDEQFF
cdr3_nt: TGTGCCAGCAGTGCCCTTTCCGGGTGTTGTGCTACAAAGAAGGCCATTGCCGGTCACGATGAGCAGTTCTTC

clone_size: -
j_call: TRBJ2-7
v_call: TRBV6-5
d_call: TRBD1
cdr3_aa: CASNPTGTGGREQYF
cdr3_nt: TGTGCCAGCAACCCAACCGGGACAGGGGGGAGGGAGCAGTACTTC

clone_size: -
j_call: TRBJ1-1
v_call: TRBV24-1
d_call: -
cdr3_aa: CATSAGRGTNTEAFF
cdr3_nt: TGTGCCACCAGTGCCGGGCGGGGGACTAACACTGAAGCTTTCTTT

clone_size: -
j_call: TRBJ2-3
v_call: TRBV7-2
d_call: -
cdr3_aa: CASSLGGGGGTDTQYF
cdr3_nt: TGTGCCAGCAGCTTAGGAGGGGGGGGCGGGACAGATACGCAGTATTTT

clone_size: -
j_call: TRBJ1-3
v_call: TRBV7-9
d_call: TRBD1
cdr3_aa: CASSLALRDRRNTIYF
cdr3_nt: TGTGCCAGCAGCTTAGCGCTCCGGGACAGAAGAAACACCATATATTTT

clone_size: -
j_call: TRBJ2-7
v_call: TRBV4-3
d_call: -
cdr3_aa: CASSQTGTGPYEQYF
cdr3_nt: TGCGCCAGCAGCCAAACCGGGACTGGACCCTACGAGCAGTACTTC

clone_size: -
j_call: TRBJ2-2
v_call: TRBV4-1
d_call: TRBD1
cdr3_aa: CASNRDRGSTGELFF
cdr3_nt: TGCGCCAGCAACCGAGACAGGGGCTCCACCGGGGAGCTGTTTTTT